This is a list of T cell receptor beta chains from one sample in a study of spatial heterogeneity in lung cancer. TCRdb processed the 5' RACE reads anew with MiXCR; each CDR3 protein has one entry. This sample has 110,000 or so distinct CDR3 sequences, with 11% found just once. The sequencing used PBMCs, collected at follow-up. The receptors originated from a female donor with early-stage non-small cell lung cancer. CDR3s include the opening cysteine and the closing phenylalanine or tryptophan. Fields, in order: V gene, clone size, J gene, D gene, CDR3 DNA, CDR3 protein. A D gene is named only where the DNA matches it firmly. For some rows the clone size is stated as once, few or many, or as a class when expanded; others skip it.

TRBV28	few	TRBJ2-3	TRBD2	TGTGCCAGCTGGACTAGCGGGCCCAGCACAGATACGCAGTATTTT	CASWTSGPSTDTQYF
TRBV10-3	NA	TRBJ1-5	NA	TGTGCCATCAGTGGGGACGGGGGCAATCAGCCCCAGCATTTT	CAISGDGGNQPQHF
TRBV7-9	few	TRBJ2-7	NA	TGTGCCAGCAGCTTAGGGGCCTCAGGGGGACTTTCCTACGAGCAGTACTTC	CASSLGASGGLSYEQYF
TRBV4-1	many	TRBJ2-6	NA	TGCGCCAGCAGCCAAGTCGTGGACAGAAAACCCAGACACTCTGGGGCCAACGTCCTGACTTTC	CASSQVVDRKPRHSGANVLTF
TRBV12-3/TRBV12-4	few	TRBJ2-1	TRBD2	TGTGCCAGCAGTCCACTAGCGGGGGTCTCCTACAATGAGCAGTTCTTC	CASSPLAGVSYNEQFF
TRBV30	NA	TRBJ1-2	NA	TGTGCCTGGAGTTTCATTGGGGGCGGCTACACCTTC	CAWSFIGGGYTF
TRBV12-3/TRBV12-4	NA	TRBJ1-2	NA	TGTGCCAGCACCCCGCGGGGAAAAGGTACCTACACCTTC	CASTPRGKGTYTF
TRBV12-3/TRBV12-4	NA	TRBJ1-3	NA	TGTGCCAGCAGTTCGCCTGCGGCGGTAGCATCATCTGGAAACACCATATATTTT	CASSSPAAVASSGNTIYF
TRBV7-2	many	TRBJ2-7	NA	TGTGCCAGCAGCCCCACAGGGTTAGGAGTCTACGAGCAGTACTTC	CASSPTGLGVYEQYF
TRBV19	NA	TRBJ2-2	TRBD2	TGTGCCAGTAAACCGGGGACTAGCGGATTCACCGGGGAGCTGTTTTTT	CASKPGTSGFTGELFF
TRBV28	NA	TRBJ1-4	NA	TGTGCCAGCAGTTTACCCGGGACAACGAATAATGAAAAACTGTTTTTT	CASSLPGTTNNEKLFF
TRBV3-1	many	TRBJ1-1	NA	TGTGCCAGCAGCCAAGATGCCCGGTACGCTGAAGCTTTCTTT	CASSQDARYAEAFF
TRBV3-1	few	TRBJ2-1	TRBD2	TGTGCCAGCAGCCAAGCCCCCTATAGCGGGAGGTACAATGAGCAGTTCTTC	CASSQAPYSGRYNEQFF
TRBV6-5	many	TRBJ2-1	NA	TGTGCCAGCAGTTCCGCGGGCCTAGCCAGCTCCTACAATGAGCAGTTCTTC	CASSSAGLASSYNEQFF
TRBV24-1	few	TRBJ2-1	NA	TGTGCCACCAGTGATTTGGCTAGCGTGAATGAGCAGTTCTTC	CATSDLASVNEQFF
TRBV7-9	many	TRBJ1-5	NA	TGTGCCAGCAGTGCAGCCTTGGGTCAGCCCCAGCATTTT	CASSAALGQPQHF
TRBV7-9	few	TRBJ2-3	TRBD2	TGTGCCAGCAGCTTCCTAGCGGGCCTCACAGATACGCAGTATTTT	CASSFLAGLTDTQYF
TRBV11-2	many	TRBJ2-5	NA	TGTGCCAGCAGCTTAGGGGGTCCAGAGACCCAGTACTTC	CASSLGGPETQYF
TRBV12-3/TRBV12-4	many	TRBJ2-1	TRBD2	TGTGCCAGCAGTTTAGGACTAGCGACTAACAATGAGCAGTTCTTC	CASSLGLATNNEQFF
TRBV5-1	NA	TRBJ2-3	TRBD2	TGCGCCAGCAGCCCGGGACTAGCGGGAGGCGGGTACACAGATACGCAGTATTTT	CASSPGLAGGGYTDTQYF
TRBV7-7	NA	TRBJ2-3	TRBD1	TGTGCTAGCAGCTTAACCGGGACAGGGACAGATACGCAGTATTTT	CASSLTGTGTDTQYF
TRBV24-1	many	TRBJ1-1	NA	TGTGCCACCAGTGATTTGGGGGAGGAAGCTTTCTTT	CATSDLGEEAFF
TRBV27	few	TRBJ2-1	NA	TGTGCCAGCAGTTTATGGGGCGTAAGCTCCTACAATGAGCAGTTCTTC	CASSLWGVSSYNEQFF
TRBV10-3	few	TRBJ2-7	NA	TGTGCCATCAGTCAAGACAGTACCTACGAGCAGTACTTC	CAISQDSTYEQYF
TRBV5-5	NA	TRBJ2-2	NA	TGTGCCAGCAACCTAGGGGGGAGTCAAGCCGGGGAGCTGTTTTTT	CASNLGGSQAGELFF
TRBV6-5	NA	TRBJ1-4	NA	TGTGCCAGCAGTTGGGGGACAAAGGAAAAACTGTTTTTT	CASSWGTKEKLFF
TRBV2	NA	TRBJ2-1	NA	TGTGCCAGCAGTCCCACATCGTACAATGAGCAGTTCTTC	CASSPTSYNEQFF
TRBV19	NA	TRBJ2-3	NA	TGTGCCAGTAGTATAGTTGGAGGATCAGATACGCAGTATTTT	CASSIVGGSDTQYF
TRBV11-1	NA	TRBJ2-3	NA	TGTGCCAGCAGCCTAGTTTCCACCCCAGCAACAGGGAGCGCAGATACGCAGTATTTT	CASSLVSTPATGSADTQYF
TRBV7-9	NA	TRBJ1-1	TRBD1	TGTGCCAGCAGCTTAGCCGGGACAGCCCATGAAGCTTTCTTT	CASSLAGTAHEAFF
TRBV7-9	few	TRBJ2-6	NA	TGTGCCAGCAACCGTGGTATTTCTGGGGCCAACGTCCTGACTTTC	CASNRGISGANVLTF
TRBV29-1	NA	TRBJ1-5	TRBD1	TGCAGCGTTGCCCGGGACAGAAATCAGCCCCAGCATTTT	CSVARDRNQPQHF
TRBV6-6	few	TRBJ2-5	NA	TGTGCCAGCAGTTTCTTCTTGGGAGAGACCCAGTACTTC	CASSFFLGETQYF
TRBV29-1	few	TRBJ2-2	NA	TGCAGCGTTGGACAGGTTATCCCCCCCGGGGAGCTGTTTTTT	CSVGQVIPPGELFF
TRBV7-9	many	TRBJ1-5	NA	TGTGCCAGCAGTTACGGGACACGCAATCAGCCCCAGCATTTT	CASSYGTRNQPQHF
TRBV27	NA	TRBJ2-1	TRBD2	TGTGCCAGCAGTCCCCGACTAGCGGGAGGTCCCAATGAGCAGTTCTTC	CASSPRLAGGPNEQFF
TRBV27	many	TRBJ1-6	NA	TGTGCCAGCAACCCCGCCGGGACAAGAAATTCACCCCTCCACTTT	CASNPAGTRNSPLHF
TRBV4-2	few	TRBJ2-4	NA	TGTGCCAGCAGCCAAGATCGGAGGTCAGTGGACATTCAGTACTTC	CASSQDRRSVDIQYF
TRBV27	many	TRBJ2-4	NA	TGTGCCAGCAAAGAACGAGGGAAGGCCCTTTGGATTGTTGATGAAGCCAAAAACATTCAGTACTTC	CASKERGKALWIVDEAKNIQYF
TRBV18	NA	TRBJ1-4	NA	TGTGCCAGCTCAACTACAGGTGAAAAACTGTTTTTT	CASSTTGEKLFF
TRBV19	many	TRBJ1-3	NA	TGTGCCAGTACCCAGGGGATCTCCCGTAGAAACACCATATATTTT	CASTQGISRRNTIYF
TRBV28	many	TRBJ2-5	TRBD2	TGTGCCAGCAGTTTAGGGACTAGCGGGAGGAATAGAGAGACCCAGTACTTC	CASSLGTSGRNRETQYF
TRBV4-1	NA	TRBJ2-3	NA	TGCGCCAGCGGTCAGGTAGATACGCAGTATTTT	CASGQVDTQYF
TRBV29-1	few	TRBJ1-6	TRBD1	TGCAGCGTGGGGGGACAGGAGGGATCACCCCTCCACTTT	CSVGGQEGSPLHF